These T cell receptor beta chains were read from a single sample in a study of blood T cell repertoires in COVID-19. The repertoire was sequenced with immunoSEQ multiplex PCR; TCRdb's copy has only in-frame clones and lacks some. Of under 150,000 clones listed, about 91% are singletons. The material sequenced was peripheral blood. All receptors come from a human donor in a cohort sampled during active COVID-19. Each CDR3 is given with its conserved first and last residue. D genes are given only for firm matches. Clone size is given for some rows only: seen once, a few or many times, or a class if the clone is expanded.

clone_size	j_call	v_call	d_call	cdr3_nt	cdr3_aa
-	TRBJ2-1	TRBV3-1/TRBV3-2	TRBD2	TGTGCCAGCAGCCAAGGACTAGCGGGGGGGAACGAGCAGTTCTTC	CASSQGLAGGNEQFF
-	TRBJ2-7	TRBV14	TRBD1	TGTGCCAGCAGCCAAGTTCGGGGACAGAACTACGAGCAGTACTTC	CASSQVRGQNYEQYF
-	TRBJ1-2	TRBV9	-	TGTGCCAGCAGCGTAGAGGTCGGGGGCTATGGCTACACCTTC	CASSVEVGGYGYTF
-	TRBJ2-1	TRBV5-5	TRBD2	TGTGCCAGCAGCTTCACTAGCGGGGGATCCTACAATGAGCAGTTCTTC	CASSFTSGGSYNEQFF
-	TRBJ1-3	TRBV3-1/TRBV3-2	TRBD1	TGTGCCAGCAGCCCAGGGGGTGCCATAGGAGACACCATATATTTT	CASSPGGAIGDTIYF
-	TRBJ1-5	TRBV18	-	TGTGCCAGCTCACCACTCGGCGGACTTAATCAGCCCCAGCATTTT	CASSPLGGLNQPQHF
-	TRBJ1-5	TRBV7-2	-	TGTGCCAGCAGCTTGGGGGCTTATGGTCAGCCCCAGCATTTT	CASSLGAYGQPQHF
-	TRBJ1-1	TRBV4-1	-	TGCGCCAGCAGCCAAGGAAGGGGTAAGGACACTGAAGCTTTCTTT	CASSQGRGKDTEAFF
-	TRBJ2-7	TRBV9	-	TGTGCCAGCAGCGCAGTACAGGGTGAGCAGTACTTC	CASSAVQGEQYF
-	TRBJ2-7	TRBV19	-	TGTGCCAGTAGTCCTCCTAGCGCCCACGAGCAGTACTTC	CASSPPSAHEQYF
-	TRBJ2-5	TRBV6-5	TRBD1	TGTGCCAGCAGAACAGGGGCAGCCGAGACCCAGTACTTC	CASRTGAAETQYF
-	TRBJ2-7	TRBV7-5	-	TGTGCCAGAAGCCCTCCCCCCGACAGGGTCTACGAGCAGTACTTC	CARSPPPDRVYEQYF
-	TRBJ1-1	TRBV7-2	TRBD1	TGTGCCAGCAGCTTGGACAGGGGCACCACTGAAGCTTTCTTT	CASSLDRGTTEAFF
-	TRBJ2-7	TRBV5-4	TRBD1	TGTGCCAGCTCGTTGGGGGACAGGGGATACGAGCAGTACTTC	CASSLGDRGYEQYF
-	TRBJ2-1	TRBV5-1	TRBD1	TGCGCCAGCAGCTTGGGGACAGGGAAAGGTGAGCAGTTCTTC	CASSLGTGKGEQFF
-	TRBJ1-3	TRBV6-5	-	TGTGCCAGCAGTTACTCGCTCGGCGAGGGTGGAAACACCATATATTTT	CASSYSLGEGGNTIYF
-	TRBJ1-1	TRBV19	TRBD1	TGTGCCAGTAGTATAGCCAGGGGGACCACTGAAGCTTTCTTT	CASSIARGTTEAFF
-	TRBJ1-2	TRBV7-2	TRBD1	TGTGCCAGCAGCCGCGACAGGGTGGGCTACACCTTC	CASSRDRVGYTF
-	TRBJ2-5	TRBV2	TRBD1	TGTGCCAGCAGGGCAGAACAGGGGCGAGGGGAGACCCAGTACTTC	CASRAEQGRGETQYF
-	TRBJ2-2	TRBV7-2	TRBD1	TGTGCCAGCAGCTTAGGACAGGGGAACACCGGGGAGCTGTTTTTT	CASSLGQGNTGELFF
-	TRBJ2-5	TRBV19	-	TGTGCCAGTAGTATAGTAAACAGGGTCGGCGTCAGCGGCGGGACCCAGTACTTC	CASSIVNRVGVSGGTQYF
-	TRBJ2-5	TRBV7-2	TRBD2	TGTGCCAGCACCCCCTGGTCGGGGGGGGAACAGACCCAGTACTTC	CASTPWSGGEQTQYF
-	TRBJ2-1	TRBV25-1	-	TGTGCCAGCACCGACAGCAGGCCTGAGCAGTTCTTC	CASTDSRPEQFF
-	TRBJ2-7	TRBV5-6	TRBD1	TGTGCCAGCAACCTGGGGACAGGGCTCTACGAGCAGTACTTC	CASNLGTGLYEQYF
-	TRBJ2-1	TRBV9	TRBD1	TGTGCCAGCAGCGTAGGGTTAGGGACAGGGGGCGATCCCACCTACAATGAGCAGTTCTTC	CASSVGLGTGGDPTYNEQFF
-	TRBJ1-4	TRBV3-1/TRBV3-2	TRBD1	TGTGCCAGCAGCCAAGGCTCTCCAACAGGGGGCGTTTATGAAAAACTGTTTTTT	CASSQGSPTGGVYEKLFF
-	TRBJ1-1	TRBV5-6	-	TGTGCCAGCAGCCGGAACACTGAAGCTTTCTTT	CASSRNTEAFF
-	TRBJ1-5	TRBV27	TRBD1	TGTGCCAGCAGTCCCACCAGGGGGCCGAGCAATCAGCCCCAGCATTTT	CASSPTRGPSNQPQHF
-	TRBJ2-3	TRBV30	TRBD2	TGTGCCTGGGTATCTAGCGGGGGGTTGGCAGATACGCAGTATTTT	CAWVSSGGLADTQYF
-	TRBJ1-3	TRBV29-1	TRBD1	TGCAGCGCCTTGGGACAGGTTATTAACACCATATATTTT	CSALGQVINTIYF
-	TRBJ2-4	TRBV7-8	-	TGTGCCAGCAGCTTAGGGACGGCGGGGACCTTAAACATTCAGTACTTC	CASSLGTAGTLNIQYF
once	TRBJ2-3	TRBV11-2	TRBD2	TGTGCCAGCAGCTTAGGGGGACTAGCGAGAGATACGCAGTATTTT	CASSLGGLARDTQYF
once	TRBJ2-3	TRBV5-5	TRBD1	TGTGCCAGCAGCTTCGTCCCGGGACAGGGCGTGGATACGCAGTATTTT	CASSFVPGQGVDTQYF
-	TRBJ1-3	TRBV25-1	TRBD1	TGTGCCAGCACCGCGGACAGGGCCGGAAACACCATATATTTT	CASTADRAGNTIYF
-	TRBJ1-1	TRBV15	-	TGTGCCACCAGCAGAGATAGCGGGTTTGGCACTGAAGCTTTCTTT	CATSRDSGFGTEAFF
-	TRBJ1-6	TRBV9	-	TGTGCCAGCAGCGACCCCAGGGGCAAACATAATTCACCCCTCCACTTT	CASSDPRGKHNSPLHF
few	TRBJ1-5	TRBV6-8	-	TGTGCCAGCAGTTACAAAACTATGGAGATTATTCAGCCCCAGCATTTT	CASSYKTMEIIQPQHF
once	TRBJ2-5	TRBV6-5	-	TGTGCCAGCAGGAAGGGGGCGGGGGAGACCCAGTACTTC	CASRKGAGETQYF
-	TRBJ2-3	TRBV5-5	TRBD2	TGTGCCAGCAGCTCTGGACTAGCGGGGGGGGCAGATACGCAGTATTTT	CASSSGLAGGADTQYF
-	TRBJ1-4	TRBV27	-	TGTGCCAGCAGTTTAACAGGGCTCAATGAAAAACTGTTTTTT	CASSLTGLNEKLFF
-	TRBJ1-2	TRBV2	-	TGTGCCAGCAGTGAACGACTTCGTGGCTACACCTTC	CASSERLRGYTF
-	TRBJ2-3	TRBV18	-	TGTGCCAGCTCACCACGGGGCGGAGAGCGGGTGACAGATACGCAGTATTTT	CASSPRGGERVTDTQYF
-	TRBJ2-5	TRBV7-7	TRBD1	TGTGCCAGCAGCTTAGGGGGGACAGTAAAGCAAGAGACCCAGTACTTC	CASSLGGTVKQETQYF